The clone carrying this TCR delta chain was seen at least ten times. Its antigen is undetermined. This probably arose from a read error, given a far larger clone one base away. The same CDR3 also results from other DNA sequences found in this sample. This entry belongs to a study of γδ T cells in repeated Plasmodium falciparum infection. Study summary: Over about 640 days, donors received four mosquito-bite P. falciparum NF54 infections. Malian gammadelta TCRs were studied during no-transmission periods and across acute malaria episodes. Points from the study as a whole: Malian donors came from one small rural village, predominantly one ethnic group.

TCRdb re-processed the multiplex PCR reads using CATT. The data show 90,000 to 95,000 delta-chain clones, roughly 0.98% seen once. The source of this sequence is a pool of human donors (malaria-infected and uninfected, not separated). The sequencing input was gamma-delta T cells from blood.

CDR3 coding DNA: TGCGCCTGTGACACCGTTTCGCTGGGGGATAAAGATAAACTCATCTTT. Encoded protein: CACDTVSLGDKDKLIF. The chain is built from TRDV2 and TRDJ1; TRDD3 aligns across 10 bases. The J gene, missing from TCRdb, was assigned here through DNA to germline matching. The CDR3 extends over 16 amino acids. CDR1 and CDR2 from the germline V gene are GEAIGNYY and EKD.